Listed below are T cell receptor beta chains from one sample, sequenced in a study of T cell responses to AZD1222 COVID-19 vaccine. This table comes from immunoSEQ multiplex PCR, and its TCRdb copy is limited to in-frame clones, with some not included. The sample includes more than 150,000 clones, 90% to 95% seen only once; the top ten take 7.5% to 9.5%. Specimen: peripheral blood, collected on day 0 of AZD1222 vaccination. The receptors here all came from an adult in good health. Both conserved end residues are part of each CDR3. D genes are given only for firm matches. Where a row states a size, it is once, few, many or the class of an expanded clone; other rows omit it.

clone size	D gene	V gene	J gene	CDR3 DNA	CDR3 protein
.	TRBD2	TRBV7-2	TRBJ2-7	TGTGCCAGCAGCACAACTAGCGGAGAGCAGTACTTC	CASSTTSGEQYF
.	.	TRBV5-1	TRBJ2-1	TGCGCCAGCAGCTTGAGCGGGTATTCCCCTGAATTGGATAAAAGAAACAATGAGCAGTTCTTC	CASSLSGYSPELDKRNNEQFF
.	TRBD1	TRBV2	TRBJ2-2	TGTGCCAGCCGGGACAGGGTGGACACCGGGGAGCTGTTTTTT	CASRDRVDTGELFF
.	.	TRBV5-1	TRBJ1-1	TGCGCCAGCAGCTTGGGTACGCTTATGGCTGAAGCTTTCTTT	CASSLGTLMAEAFF
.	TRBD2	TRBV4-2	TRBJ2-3	TGTGCCAGCAGCCAAGCCCCCTGGACTAGCGGGAGGTCAACAAGCACAGATACGCAGTATTTT	CASSQAPWTSGRSTSTDTQYF
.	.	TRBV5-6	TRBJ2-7	TGTGCCAGCAGCCCCGGGCCTCAAGATCTTTGGGTTGTCTACGAGCAGTACTTC	CASSPGPQDLWVVYEQYF
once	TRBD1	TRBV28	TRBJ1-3	TGTGCCAGCAGTTTAACAGGGGCTGGAAACACCATATATTTT	CASSLTGAGNTIYF
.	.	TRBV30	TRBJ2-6	TGTGCCTGGAACTCTGGGGCCAACGTCCTGACTTTC	CAWNSGANVLTF
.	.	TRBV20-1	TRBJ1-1	TGCAGTGCTAGTTACACTGAAGCTTTCTTT	CSASYTEAFF
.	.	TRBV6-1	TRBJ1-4	TGTGCCAGCAGTGAAGCTACGGGTAGGGAAAAACTGTTTTTT	CASSEATGREKLFF
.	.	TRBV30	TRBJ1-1	TGTGCCTGGAGTGCCTCCGGTTATGCTTTCTTT	CAWSASGYAFF
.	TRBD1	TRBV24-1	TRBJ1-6	TGTGCCACCAGTGACGGACAGGGAAATTCACCCCTCCACTTT	CATSDGQGNSPLHF
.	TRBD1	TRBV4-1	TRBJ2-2	TGCGCCAGCAGCCAAGTCCCAGGGGGCGCGAGCACCGGGGAGCTGTTTTTT	CASSQVPGGASTGELFF
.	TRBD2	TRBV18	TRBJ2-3	TGTGCCAGCTCACCTCAACTAGCGGGAGGGCCAGATACGCAGTATTTT	CASSPQLAGGPDTQYF
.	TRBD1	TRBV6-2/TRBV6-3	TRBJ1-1	TGTGCCAGCAGTTTCTTCGACAGGGGGCTCAGTGAAGCTTTCTTT	CASSFFDRGLSEAFF
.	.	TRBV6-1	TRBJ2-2	TGTGCCAGCAGTGAAGCCGGACTCCCCGGGGAGCTGTTTTTT	CASSEAGLPGELFF
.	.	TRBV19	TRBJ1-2	TGTGCCAGTAGAAGGGGTCAGAGCTATGGCTACACCTTC	CASRRGQSYGYTF
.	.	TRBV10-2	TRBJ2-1	TGCGCCAGCCACGCGACCATGAGACACAATGAGCAGTTCTTC	CASHATMRHNEQFF
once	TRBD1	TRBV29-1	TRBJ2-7	TGCAGCGTCAGGACAGGGGGCCACTACGAGCAGTACTTC	CSVRTGGHYEQYF
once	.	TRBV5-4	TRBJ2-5	TGTGCCAGCAGCGCGGTGGGAGAGGAGACCCAGTACTTC	CASSAVGEETQYF
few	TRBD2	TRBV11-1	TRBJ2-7	TGTGCCAGCAGCTTAGAGACTAGCGGGATCGGCGAGCAGTACTTC	CASSLETSGIGEQYF
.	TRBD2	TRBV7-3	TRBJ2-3	TGTGCCAGCAGCTTTGGACTAGCGGGCACAGATACGCAGTATTTT	CASSFGLAGTDTQYF
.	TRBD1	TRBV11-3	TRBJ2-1	TGTGCCAGCAGCCATTCCGGGACAGGGAGCTACAATGAGCAGTTCTTC	CASSHSGTGSYNEQFF
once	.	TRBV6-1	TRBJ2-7	TGTGCCAGCAGTGAACCCTACGAGCAGTACTTC	CASSEPYEQYF
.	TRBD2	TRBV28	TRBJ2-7	TGTGCCAGCAGCCTAAGCGGGGCGACCTACGAGCAGTACTTC	CASSLSGATYEQYF
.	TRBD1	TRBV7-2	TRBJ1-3	TGTGCCAGCAGCTTCGAATCGACAGGGGCCGCAAACTCCATATATTTT	CASSFESTGAANSIYF
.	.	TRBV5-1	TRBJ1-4	TGCGCCAGCAGCTTGCTTCAGGACGGCGAAAAACTGTTTTTT	CASSLLQDGEKLFF
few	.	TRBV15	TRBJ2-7	TGTGCCACCAGCGAGGGGTACGAGCAGTACTTC	CATSEGYEQYF
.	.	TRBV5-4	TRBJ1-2	TGTGCCAGCAGGCCGCGGGGGGGTGTGGGACACGGCTATGGCTACACCTTC	CASRPRGGVGHGYGYTF
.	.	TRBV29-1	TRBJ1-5	TGCAGCGTCTCGGACGGGAATCAGCCCCAGCATTTT	CSVSDGNQPQHF
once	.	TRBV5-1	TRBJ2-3	TGCGCCAGCAGCTTGGGAGGAAGCACAGATACGCAGTATTTT	CASSLGGSTDTQYF
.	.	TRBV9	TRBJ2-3	TGTGCCAGCAGCGTAGGAATTCAGGATACGCAGTATTTT	CASSVGIQDTQYF